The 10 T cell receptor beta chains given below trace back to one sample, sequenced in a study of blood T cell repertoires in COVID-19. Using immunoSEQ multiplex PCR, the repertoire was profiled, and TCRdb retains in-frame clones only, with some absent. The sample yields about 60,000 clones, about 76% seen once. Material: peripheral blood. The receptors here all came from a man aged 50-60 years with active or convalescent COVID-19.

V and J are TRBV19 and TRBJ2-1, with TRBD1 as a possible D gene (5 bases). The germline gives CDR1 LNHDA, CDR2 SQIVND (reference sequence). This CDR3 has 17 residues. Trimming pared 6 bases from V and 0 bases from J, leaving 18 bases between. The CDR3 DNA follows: TGTGCCAGTAGCATAAATAGGGGTCCCAGCTCCTACAATGAGCAGTTCTTC. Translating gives CASSINRGPSSYNEQFF.

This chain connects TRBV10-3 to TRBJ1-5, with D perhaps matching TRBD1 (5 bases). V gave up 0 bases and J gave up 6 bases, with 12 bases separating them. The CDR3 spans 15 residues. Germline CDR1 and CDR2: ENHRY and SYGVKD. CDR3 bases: TGTGCCATCAGTGAGTCTGGGGGGAGCCCTCAGCCCCAGCATTTT. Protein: CAISESGGSPQPQHF.

The CDR3 DNA reads as TGTGCCAGCAGTGCCCGGGACAAGTTTGGCTACACCTTC. Residues: CASSARDKFGYTF. V and J are TRBV28 and TRBJ1-2; D possibly corresponds to TRBD1 (6 bases). The CDR3 is 13 amino acids. Germline-derived CDR1 and CDR2 are MDHEN and SYDVKM. Deletions cut 5 bases from V and 7 bases from J, with 14 bases between.

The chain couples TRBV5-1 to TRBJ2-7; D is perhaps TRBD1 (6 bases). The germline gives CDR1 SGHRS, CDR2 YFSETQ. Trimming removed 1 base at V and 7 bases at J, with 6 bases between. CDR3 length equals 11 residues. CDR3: CASSLRGEQYF. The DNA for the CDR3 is TGCGCCAGCAGCTTGAGGGGGGAGCAGTACTTC.

DNA of the CDR3: TGTGCCAGTAGTATCCCGGGAGATAGGTCCCAGCATTTT. Translation gives CASSIPGDRSQHF. The chain has TRBV19 and TRBJ1-5; D remains unclear. The V gene's germline CDR1 is LNHDA and CDR2 SQIVND (reference sequence). V lost 3 bases and J 11 bases, leaving 14 bases between the germline ends. The CDR3 covers 13 residues.

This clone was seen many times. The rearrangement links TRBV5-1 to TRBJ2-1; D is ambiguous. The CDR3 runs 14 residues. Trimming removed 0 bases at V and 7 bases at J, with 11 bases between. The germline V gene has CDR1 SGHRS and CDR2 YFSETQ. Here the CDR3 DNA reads TGCGCCAGCAGCTTGGAACCCGCCGGGAATGAGCAGTTCTTC. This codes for CASSLEPAGNEQFF.

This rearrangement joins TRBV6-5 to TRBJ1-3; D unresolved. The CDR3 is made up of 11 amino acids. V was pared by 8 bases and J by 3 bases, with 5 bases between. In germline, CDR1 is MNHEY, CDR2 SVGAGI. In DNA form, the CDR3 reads TGTGCCAGCTCGGGTGGAAACACCATATATTTT. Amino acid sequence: CASSGGNTIYF.

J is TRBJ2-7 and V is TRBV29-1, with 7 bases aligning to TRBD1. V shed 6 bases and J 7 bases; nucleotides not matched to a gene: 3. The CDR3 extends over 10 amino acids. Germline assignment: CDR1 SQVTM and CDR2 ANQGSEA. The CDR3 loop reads CSVGDREQYF. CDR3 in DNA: TGCAGCGTGGGGGACAGAGAGCAGTACTTC.

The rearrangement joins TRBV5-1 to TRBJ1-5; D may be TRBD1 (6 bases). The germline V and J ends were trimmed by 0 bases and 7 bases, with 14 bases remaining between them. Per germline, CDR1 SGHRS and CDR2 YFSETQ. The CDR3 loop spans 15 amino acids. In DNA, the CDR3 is TGCGCCAGCAGCTTGGCCCCAGGGGCAAGCCAGCCCCAGCATTTT. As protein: CASSLAPGASQPQHF.

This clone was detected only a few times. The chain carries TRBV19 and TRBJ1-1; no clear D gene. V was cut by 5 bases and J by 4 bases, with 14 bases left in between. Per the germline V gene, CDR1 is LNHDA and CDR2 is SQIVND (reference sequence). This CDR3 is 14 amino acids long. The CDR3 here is CASSLSFLATEAFF. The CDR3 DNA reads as TGTGCCAGTAGTTTAAGCTTCCTTGCCACTGAAGCTTTCTTT.